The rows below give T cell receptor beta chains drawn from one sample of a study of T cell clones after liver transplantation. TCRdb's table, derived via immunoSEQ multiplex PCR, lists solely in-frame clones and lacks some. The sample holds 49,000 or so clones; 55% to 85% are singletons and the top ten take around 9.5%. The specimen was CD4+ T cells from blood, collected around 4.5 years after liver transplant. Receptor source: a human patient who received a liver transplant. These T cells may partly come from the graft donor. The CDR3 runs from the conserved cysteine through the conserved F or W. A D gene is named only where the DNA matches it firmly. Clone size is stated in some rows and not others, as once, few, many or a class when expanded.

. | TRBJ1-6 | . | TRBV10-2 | CASSAPGYSPLHF | TGCGCCAGCAGTGCACCGGGGTATTCACCCCTCCACTTT
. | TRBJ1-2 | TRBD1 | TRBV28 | CASSLWTGNYGYTF | TGTGCCAGCAGTTTATGGACAGGGAACTATGGCTACACCTTC
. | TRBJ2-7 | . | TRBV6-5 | CASSPGAGLEQYF | TGTGCCAGCAGCCCCGGGGCCGGCCTTGAGCAGTACTTC
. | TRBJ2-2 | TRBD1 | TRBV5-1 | CASSLALGQYTPGELFF | TGCGCCAGCAGCTTGGCCTTGGGACAGTATACCCCCGGGGAGCTGTTTTTT
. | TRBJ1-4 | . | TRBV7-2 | CASSLDIRGGRREKLFF | TGTGCCAGCAGCTTAGACATCCGGGGAGGGAGAAGAGAAAAACTGTTTTTT
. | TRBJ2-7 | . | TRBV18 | CASSLGAQTYEQYF | TGTGCCAGCTCACTGGGGGCACAGACCTACGAGCAGTACTTC
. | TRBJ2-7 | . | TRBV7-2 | CASSPGISSYEQYF | TGTGCCAGCAGCCCGGGGATAAGCTCCTACGAGCAGTACTTC
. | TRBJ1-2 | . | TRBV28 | CASSSEDSDYGYTF | TGTGCCAGCAGTTCCGAAGACAGTGACTATGGCTACACCTTC
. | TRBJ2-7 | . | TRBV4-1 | CASRLSTGVSYEQYF | TGCGCCAGCAGACTGTCTACCGGGGTGTCCTACGAGCAGTACTTC
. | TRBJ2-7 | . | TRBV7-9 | CASSLRGPYEQYF | TGTGCCAGCAGCTTACGGGGGCCCTACGAGCAGTACTTC
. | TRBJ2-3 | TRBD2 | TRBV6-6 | CASSYRTSGFTDTQYF | TGTGCCAGCAGTTACCGGACTAGCGGATTCACAGATACGCAGTATTTT
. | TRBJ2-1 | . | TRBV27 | CASSFRGSNEQFF | TGTGCCAGCAGTTTTCGGGGGAGCAATGAGCAGTTCTTC
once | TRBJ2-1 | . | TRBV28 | CATHLSRLGSTYNEQFF | TGTGCCACCCACCTTTCCAGACTGGGTAGCACCTACAATGAGCAGTTCTTC
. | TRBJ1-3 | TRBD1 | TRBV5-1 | CASSPGQGGNTIYF | TGCGCCAGCAGCCCCGGACAGGGTGGAAACACCATATATTTT
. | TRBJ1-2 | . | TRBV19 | CASSGLRTEANYGYTF | TGTGCCAGTAGTGGACTACGGACAGAAGCTAACTATGGCTACACCTTC
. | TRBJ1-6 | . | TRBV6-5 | CASRSHSPLHF | TGTGCCAGCAGGTCTCATTCACCCCTCCACTTT
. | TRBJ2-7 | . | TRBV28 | CASSLGQGGNEQYF | TGTGCCAGCAGTTTAGGGCAGGGGGGAAACGAGCAGTACTTC
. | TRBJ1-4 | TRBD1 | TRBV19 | CASSQTGGNEKLFF | TGTGCCAGTAGCCAAACAGGGGGCAATGAAAAACTGTTTTTT
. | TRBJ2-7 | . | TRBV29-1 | CSVVDITYEQYF | TGCAGCGTTGTAGACATAACCTACGAGCAGTACTTC
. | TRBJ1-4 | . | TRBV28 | CASSPHPRTSTNEKLFF | TGTGCCAGCAGTCCGCACCCCCGCACTTCAACTAATGAAAAACTGTTTTTT
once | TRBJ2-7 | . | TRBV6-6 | CASSLSLARANEQYF | TGTGCCAGCAGTTTAAGCCTCGCCAGGGCCAACGAGCAGTACTTC
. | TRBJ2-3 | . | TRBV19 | CASSMSLPPDTQYF | TGTGCCAGTAGTATGAGCCTCCCCCCAGATACGCAGTATTTT
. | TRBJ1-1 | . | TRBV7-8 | CASGRTRDTEAFF | TGTGCCAGCGGGAGAACACGGGACACTGAAGCTTTCTTT
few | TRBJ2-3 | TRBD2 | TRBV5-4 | CASSGVVTDTQYF | TGTGCCAGTAGCGGGGTTGTGACAGATACGCAGTATTTT